The rows below give T cell receptor beta chains drawn from one sample of a study of OX40 agonist ivuxolimab in advanced cancers. Produced via immunoSEQ multiplex PCR; TCRdb's table is partial and in-frame only. The sample lists tens of thousands of clones, roughly 90% seen once, with roughly 0.38% in the top ten. The sequencing here drew on CD4+ or CD8+ T cells sorted from blood, taken in a trial of the OX40 agonist ivuxolimab. These receptors originate from an adult with an advanced solid tumor such as melanoma, head and neck, liver or kidney cancer. The CDR3 runs from the conserved cysteine through the conserved F or W. Fields, in order: CDR3 protein, J gene, V gene, D gene. A D gene is named only where the DNA matches it firmly.

CASSLGLPTYNEQFF	TRBJ2-1	TRBV7-2	-
CASSPSQGRIQYF	TRBJ2-4	TRBV28	-
CAISDGTEAFF	TRBJ1-1	TRBV10-3	-
CASSLGQGENQPQHF	TRBJ1-5	TRBV9	TRBD1
CASSVSGQNEKLFF	TRBJ1-4	TRBV5-1	-
CASSFPGTGQLGLVF	TRBJ2-1	TRBV7-6	TRBD1
CASRNTSGKSSYEQYF	TRBJ2-7	TRBV25-1	TRBD2
CASSKGPRGDSGNTIYF	TRBJ1-3	TRBV21-1	-
CASSSSGQANEKLFF	TRBJ1-4	TRBV28	TRBD1
CASSFGFSGRGVTDTQYF	TRBJ2-3	TRBV28	TRBD2
CASSSGGLAKNIQYF	TRBJ2-4	TRBV13	TRBD2
CASSTGQIQETQYF	TRBJ2-5	TRBV5-1	TRBD1
CASSLAGGPGGYTF	TRBJ1-2	TRBV7-2	-
CASSQEHGGASVF	TRBJ1-1	TRBV4-3	-
CASSPYGGLREKLFF	TRBJ1-4	TRBV28	-
CASSLQGSNNEQFF	TRBJ2-1	TRBV5-1	-
CASSSGGQGFSGNTIYF	TRBJ1-3	TRBV28	TRBD1
CASSEWSLANEQFF	TRBJ2-1	TRBV2	-
CASSLQGSYEQYF	TRBJ2-7	TRBV5-1	TRBD1
CASSLNRINNEQFF	TRBJ2-1	TRBV27	-
CAWSRIGSEQFF	TRBJ2-1	TRBV30	-
CASSPTAYNEQFF	TRBJ2-1	TRBV27	-
CASSESRVGETQYF	TRBJ2-5	TRBV2	-
CASSLVGVGGVGEKLFF	TRBJ1-4	TRBV7-2	-
CASSYSATSGSYEQYF	TRBJ2-7	TRBV6-5	TRBD2
CASSLMGTLGNGYTF	TRBJ1-2	TRBV7-2	-
CASSFGQGPSYEQYF	TRBJ2-7	TRBV5-1	TRBD1
CASSSQGDGLQPQHF	TRBJ1-5	TRBV6-4	-
CASSFLTEAFF	TRBJ1-1	TRBV5-8	-
CASSPGSLMNTEAFF	TRBJ1-1	TRBV18	-
CASSYSDSYEQYF	TRBJ2-7	TRBV6-6	-
CASSPQGPYGYTF	TRBJ1-2	TRBV18	-
CASRDTQETQYF	TRBJ2-5	TRBV5-4	-
CASRGQGLNTEAFF	TRBJ1-1	TRBV19	TRBD1
CASSQRGQGVETQYF	TRBJ2-5	TRBV7-8	TRBD1
CASSHGTSGGFAQYF	TRBJ2-7	TRBV7-2	TRBD2
CASSPHLGQGANTGELFF	TRBJ2-2	TRBV7-7	TRBD1
CASSTGQPLENYGYTF	TRBJ1-2	TRBV19	TRBD1
CASSARNTGELFF	TRBJ2-2	TRBV5-4	-
CASSLSGGPYNEQFF	TRBJ2-1	TRBV7-3	TRBD2
CASSPLGVTNTEAFF	TRBJ1-1	TRBV11-2	-
CASSLGNTGELFF	TRBJ2-2	TRBV5-1	-
CASSLSTSGAYEQYF	TRBJ2-7	TRBV11-2	TRBD2
CASRPGTGNTEAFF	TRBJ1-1	TRBV6-5	TRBD1
CASSLWATNEKLFF	TRBJ1-4	TRBV7-2	-
CASSLFGSNEKLFF	TRBJ1-4	TRBV7-6	-
CASSLKTGEGYEQYF	TRBJ2-7	TRBV27	-
CASSLASGGADEQFF	TRBJ2-1	TRBV28	TRBD2
CASSTTAGANVLTF	TRBJ2-6	TRBV27	-
CASSPGSGVGEAFF	TRBJ1-1	TRBV28	-
CASSTTGAANTGELFF	TRBJ2-2	TRBV7-8	TRBD1
CASSENSPNEQFF	TRBJ2-1	TRBV10-1	-
CARDEGYGYTF	TRBJ1-2	TRBV30	-
CAWNAQKGKLFF	TRBJ1-4	TRBV30	-
CASRKRTDLNYGYTF	TRBJ1-2	TRBV6-5	-
CATSRGGFEYEQYF	TRBJ2-7	TRBV15	-
CASSVLPSGGTDTQYF	TRBJ2-3	TRBV9	TRBD2
CASSGRWGDPTDTQYF	TRBJ2-3	TRBV5-1	-
CSGSGATDTQYF	TRBJ2-3	TRBV29-1	-
CASSWARTGELFF	TRBJ2-2	TRBV7-2	-